The 7 T cell receptor beta chains given below trace back to one sample, sequenced in a study of PD-L1 blockade in urothelial cancer. Clones were read by immunoSEQ multiplex PCR, and TCRdb kept only the in-frame ones, dropping some. Of about 24,000 clones listed, approximately 84% were seen once; the top ten hold about 8.9%. The specimen was PBMCs, collected around atezolizumab (anti-PD-L1) treatment. All receptors derive from a man in his 70s with urothelial cancer.

This clone was detected a few times. The rearrangement joins TRBV28 to TRBJ2-1; TRBD2 matches at 8 bases. The CDR3 totals 12 residues. The V gene end was trimmed by 10 bases and the J gene end by 10 bases; junction bases not matched to a gene: 9. Germline values: CDR1 MDHEN, CDR2 SYDVKM. The CDR3 nucleotides are TGTGCCACGGGGGGGGCCGTATCGGAGCAGTTCTTC. This encodes CATGGAVSEQFF.

This chain uses TRBV6-1 with TRBJ1-3, with 8 bases aligning to TRBD1. The CDR3 has 14 amino acids. Germline CDR1 MNHNS, CDR2 SASEGT. The ends lost 4 bases at V and 4 bases at J; junction bases unmatched: 3. CDR3 amino acids: CASSGTGMGNTIYF. As DNA, the CDR3 is TGTGCCAGCAGTGGGACAGGGATGGGAAACACCATATATTTT.

The CDR3 region is CSARGRPTDTQYF. In DNA, the CDR3 is TGCAGCGCTCGCGGGAGGCCCACAGATACGCAGTATTTT. The chain joins TRBV29-1 to TRBJ2-3, with 8 bases lining up with TRBD2. Germline values: CDR1 SQVTM, CDR2 ANQGSEA. This CDR3 has 13 amino acids. J lost 2 bases, V lost 7 bases, and 5 bases had no gene match.

V is TRBV10-3 and J is TRBJ2-3; a weak D match, TRBD2 (6 bases). The CDR3 totals 14 residues. V lost 6 bases, J lost 4 bases, and 14 bases lay in between. Germline assignment: CDR1 ENHRY and CDR2 SYGVKD. CDR3 loop: CAIRDERAADTQYF. The CDR3, as DNA: TGTGCCATCAGAGATGAGCGGGCTGCAGATACGCAGTATTTT.

This clone has a single count. V and J are TRBV5-1 and TRBJ2-5, with 7 nucleotides matching TRBD1. V was clipped by 4 bases and J by 6 bases; unmatched bases: 9. The germline CDR1 and CDR2 sequences are SGHRS and YFSETQ. This CDR3 is built from 14 residues. CDR3 sequence (DNA): TGCGCCAGCAGCAATGAACAGGGGCTCAAGACCCAGTACTTC. As protein: CASSNEQGLKTQYF.

J is TRBJ2-7 and V is TRBV27; the D gene is possibly TRBD2 (6 bases). The CDR3 runs to 14 residues. V dropped 3 bases and J dropped 1 base, with 10 bases sitting between them. Germline-derived CDR1 and CDR2 are MNHEY and SMNVEV (reference sequence). CDR3 coding DNA: TGTGCCAGCAGTTTCGGGAGATTTTCCTACGAGCAGTACTTC. It translates to CASSFGRFSYEQYF.

This clone came up a few times. This chain links TRBV18 with TRBJ1-1; TRBD1 might be the D (6 bases). Germline V gene sequence: CDR1 KGHSH, CDR2 LQKENI. This CDR3 has 13 amino acids. The V end lost 5 bases, the J end lost 3 bases, and 10 bases lay between the germline ends. This CDR3 reads CASSLAGDTEAFF. The CDR3 DNA sequence: TGTGCCAGCTCATTGGCAGGGGACACTGAAGCTTTCTTT.